This TCR beta chain originates from a study of OX40 agonist ivuxolimab in advanced cancers. With respect to the entire study: Ivuxolimab, which targeted the costimulatory receptor OX40 (CD134), was an agonistic, fully human IgG2 monoclonal antibody. Intravenous ivuxolimab was administered to patients every 2 weeks at six dose levels: 0.01, 0.1, 0.3, 1.5, 3 and 10 mg/kg. Of the roughly 54 patients in dose escalation, some 20 had hepatocellular carcinoma, about 15 had melanoma, 9 had renal cell carcinoma and 9 had head and neck cancer. In the dose-escalation cohort, more than 75% of patients were male, and the mean age was roughly 60 years, with a range of 23 to 79. Prior anti-PD-1, anti-PD-L1 or anti-CTLA-4 therapy was permitted, and less than 45% of dose-escalation patients had received checkpoint inhibitors. Three dose-escalation patients achieved partial responses, one with hepatocellular carcinoma and two with cutaneous melanoma. The purpose of peripheral TCRbeta sequencing was to test whether ivuxolimab changed TCR sequence diversity and led to clonal T-cell expansion. The paper covers the monotherapy dose-escalation part of the phase I ivuxolimab trial, which included N ≈ 50 patients.

CDR1 and CDR2, per the germline V gene (reference sequence), are SGHAT and FQDESV. From V the trimming removes 5 bases and from J it removes 4 bases, while the gene matches leave 2 bases of the junction unaccounted for. The CDR3, cysteine through phenylalanine, is 13 amino acids long. This entry keeps only the CDR3 DNA: 39 bases, framed from base 1. Genomic DNA was isolated from the sorted cells so that the TCRbeta CDR3 region could be sequenced. TCRbeta CDR3 regions were sequenced using the immunoSEQ Assay. TCRdb provides this immuneACCESS table in a form limited to in-frame rearrangements. Some clones are lacking; in checked studies, under half of them reflect an unresolved V gene, and why the rest are absent is not known. The sample includes 62,000 or so clones, with approximately 85% observed a single time. Jointly, the top ten make up around 9.8% of the sample. Patients with a history of autoimmune disease or receiving systemic immunosuppression were excluded from the trial. Peripheral blood for TCR sequencing was drawn from every dose cohort at baseline, at cycle 4 day 1 and at cycle 7 day 1. The samples were taken from a phase I, first-in-human, multicenter, open-label dose-escalation trial of ivuxolimab. Adults with locally advanced or metastatic melanoma, renal cell carcinoma, hepatocellular carcinoma or head and neck squamous cell carcinoma were enrolled in the trial. Before TCR sequencing, CD4+ T cells and CD8+ T cells were sorted from peripheral blood as separate populations.

The research as a whole found: Low levels of normalized T-cell clonal expansion were also seen in some patients who did not respond. In the 0.1-3.0 mg/kg groups, partial responders were among the patients with the lowest normalized peripheral clonal expansion, particularly in CD8+ T cells. Clonal expansion of both CD4+ and CD8+ blood T cells was observed from baseline to week 6 at doses 0.1 to 3.0 mg/kg. After ivuxolimab, more expanded clones were found on average in CD8+ T cells than in CD4+ T cells. Which antigens the clonally expanded peripheral T cells were specific for was not determined.

About this clone itself: Its antigen target is currently unknown. Per-base quality was not reported, and no clone a single base away is much larger than it.

The rearrangement combines TRBV11-1 with TRBJ2-1; 7 nucleotides in the junction match TRBD1. The sequence was collected from an adult with an advanced solid tumor such as melanoma, head and neck, liver or kidney cancer. Sample: CD4+ or CD8+ T cells sorted from blood, taken in a trial of the OX40 agonist ivuxolimab. This receptor carries the CDR3 CASSRQGYNEQFF. Here is the DNA: TGTGCCAGCAGCCGACAGGGTTACAATGAGCAGTTCTTC.